The 2 T cell receptor beta chains below were found in one sample sequenced in a study of beta chain features in type 1 diabetes. Study-level findings and limits: Moderate yet significant TCRB CDR3 shortening was seen in Type 1 diabetes patients in all four CD4+ subsets.

For these receptors, no antigen is known. Expressed TCRB transcripts got sequenced, as all isolated RNA was reverse transcribed. TCRdb's table, derived via immunoSEQ multiplex PCR, lists solely in-frame clones and lacks some. The table records about 260,000 clones, roughly 21% of them present only once. Sequenced: naive CD4+ T cells from blood. The receptors were gathered from a woman aged 40 to 55 with type 1 diabetes.

The chain couples TRBV28 to TRBJ2-4; 8 nucleotides align to TRBD2. CDR3 length: 12 residues. Germline lookup yields CDR1 MDHEN and CDR2 SYDVKM. The trim removed 9 bases at V and 16 bases at J, leaving 14 bases unmatched. The CDR3 DNA reads TGTGCCAGGACAGTTAAGAAGCGGGGGTTCTACTTC. The encoded protein is CARTVKKRGFYF.

J is TRBJ2-1 and V is TRBV18; D is possibly TRBD2 (5 bases). The CDR3 has 16 residues. Germline lookup yields CDR1 KGHSH and CDR2 LQKENI. V lost 3 bases and J 8 bases, leaving 20 bases between the germline ends. CDR3 region: CASSPMDSQVDDEQFF. As DNA, the CDR3 is TGTGCCAGCTCACCCATGGACTCGCAAGTTGACGATGAGCAGTTCTTC.